Shown below are 30 T cell receptor beta chains from a single sample sequenced in a study of cytomegalovirus exposure and HLA in healthy donors. The primer mix had 60 Vbeta and 13 Jbeta primers. The protocol was immunoSEQ multiplex PCR, while the TCRdb copy is restricted to in-frame clones and leaves out a portion. The sample carries under 200,000 clones, approximately 72% recorded once. Material for sequencing was PBMCs. These receptor sequences come from a man aged 50 or older in good health and CMV-seronegative.

The CDR3 bases are TGTGCCAGCAGCCCTTCCGGGGGGCTAGGAAACACCATATATTTT. Its protein is CASSPSGGLGNTIYF. The chain has TRBV4-2 and TRBJ1-3, with D maybe TRBD1 (6 bases). V was shortened by 4 bases and J by 4 bases, with 14 bases between the two germline ends. Germline V gives CDR1 LGHNA, CDR2 YNFKEQ. CDR3 length: 15 residues.

This clone was seen more than once but under ten times. The chain combines TRBV5-1 with TRBJ2-1; TRBD1 agrees at 10 bases. This CDR3 has 15 amino acids. V lost 4 bases, J lost 7 bases, and 8 bases stayed unmatched. The germline gives CDR1 SGHRS, CDR2 YFSETQ. CDR3 sequence reads: CASSIGTGAGNEQFF. The CDR3 DNA sequence: TGCGCCAGCAGCATCGGGACAGGGGCTGGGAATGAGCAGTTCTTC.

The chain links TRBV4-1 to TRBJ1-4; no reliable D call. The CDR3 length is 14 residues. The germline V and J ends were trimmed by 1 base and 7 bases, with 10 bases remaining between them. CDR1 is MGHRA and CDR2 is YSYEKL in the germline V gene. The CDR3 DNA follows: TGCGCCAGCAGCCAAGTTGCCGGTACTGAAAAACTGTTTTTT. Protein sequence: CASSQVAGTEKLFF.

This rearrangement joins TRBV15 to TRBJ2-7; 10 bases are a match to TRBD2. In germline, CDR1 is LNHNV, CDR2 YYDKDF (reference sequence). Unmatched junction bases numbered 3, after V lost 1 base and J lost 6 bases. This CDR3 has 14 amino acids. The CDR3 protein is CATSRVAGGVEQYF. The CDR3 DNA reads as TGTGCCACCAGCAGAGTAGCGGGGGGCGTCGAGCAGTACTTC. Based on the CDR3 plus reference TRBV15 and TRBJ2-7, the full variable domain is DAMVIQNPRYQVTQFGKPVTLSCSQTLNHNVMYWYQQKSSQAPKLLFHYYDKDFNNEADTPDNFQSRRPNTSFCFLDIRSPGLGDTAMYLCATSRVAGGVEQYFGPGTRLTVT.

This sequence joins TRBV5-1 and TRBJ1-6; a weak D match, TRBD1 (5 bases). V was trimmed by 0 bases and J by 7 bases, leaving 5 bases between them. CDR3 length: 13 amino acids. Germline loops: CDR1 SGHRS, CDR2 YFSETQ. CDR3 coding DNA: TGCGCCAGCAGCTTGGAGGGGAATTCACCCCTCCACTTT. It codes for CASSLEGNSPLHF.

The V gene is TRBV13, the J gene TRBJ1-5; the D is unclear. The CDR3 consists of 14 residues. The ends were cut back, 3 bases at V and 1 base at J, with 7 bases in the middle. Germline V gene data show CDR1 as PRHDT and CDR2 as FYEKMQ (reference sequence). Written as DNA, the CDR3 is TGTGCCAGCAGCTTGGGCCGGAGCAATCAGCCCCAGCATTTT. It translates to CASSLGRSNQPQHF.

V is TRBV28 and J is TRBJ1-5, with D perhaps matching TRBD1 (5 bases). With 6 bases removed from V and 9 bases from J, the gap between germline ends came to 9 bases. This CDR3 is built from 11 residues. CDR1 is MDHEN, CDR2 SYDVKM, per germline. CDR3 region: CASSVRGPQHF. The CDR3 region has the DNA TGTGCCAGCAGCGTTAGGGGGCCCCAGCATTTT.

The chain carries TRBV4-2 and TRBJ1-1; unclear D gene. Germline CDR1 is LGHNA and CDR2 is YNFKEQ. The CDR3 runs to 12 residues. V was pared by 0 bases and J by 7 bases, with 6 bases between. The CDR3 loop reads CASSQDRYEAFF. The CDR3 coding sequence is TGTGCCAGCAGCCAAGATCGGTATGAAGCTTTCTTT.

There are a few counts of this clone. The chain is built from TRBV5-5 and TRBJ1-1, with D perhaps matching TRBD1 (5 bases). Germline V gene data show CDR1 as SGHKS and CDR2 as YYEKEE (reference sequence). V lost 2 bases and J 1 base, leaving 12 bases between the germline ends. The CDR3 length is 15 residues. CDR3 sequence: CASSFAGLGNTEAFF. CDR3 DNA: TGTGCCAGCAGCTTTGCGGGGCTTGGGAACACTGAAGCTTTCTTT. The entire variable domain, with the rest obtained from reference TRBV5-5 and TRBJ1-1, is as follows: DAGVTQSPTHLIKTRGQQVTLRCSPISGHKSVSWYQQVLGQGPQFIFQYYEKEERGRGNFPDRFSARQFPNYSSELNVNALLLGDSALYLCASSFAGLGNTEAFFGQGTRLTVV.

This chain uses TRBV5-1 with TRBJ1-4; 10 nucleotides line up with TRBD1. The CDR3 spans 15 residues. The germline V gene has CDR1 SGHRS and CDR2 YFSETQ. Trimming took 4 bases from V and 7 from J; bases not matched to a gene: 7. The chain's CDR3 is CASSPFRDRGEKLFF. The CDR3 DNA sequence: TGCGCCAGCAGCCCGTTCCGGGACAGGGGTGAAAAACTGTTTTTT.

The chain has TRBV4-1 and TRBJ2-5; 7 positions match TRBD1. The CDR3 loop spans 13 amino acids. The V gene end was trimmed by 5 bases and the J gene end by 2 bases; junction bases not matched to a gene: 2. Germline loops: CDR1 MGHRA, CDR2 YSYEKL. CDR3 sequence (DNA): TGCGCCAGCAGCACGGGACAGCAAGAGACCCAGTACTTC. As protein: CASSTGQQETQYF.

The chain employs TRBV28 and TRBJ2-1; the D gene is possibly TRBD1 (5 bases). CDR1 and CDR2 from the germline V gene are MDHEN and SYDVKM. CDR3 length: 11 residues. The germline V and J ends were trimmed by 10 bases and 4 bases, with 8 bases remaining between them. CDR3 nucleotide sequence: TGTGCCACTCAGGGTTACAATGAGCAGTTCTTC. Encoded protein: CATQGYNEQFF.

This clone showed up just once. The chain links TRBV27 to TRBJ1-2; TRBD1 aligns across 12 bases. Trimming took 2 bases from V and 8 from J; bases not matched to a gene: 6. The CDR3 sequence is 15 residues long. Germline CDR1 is MNHEY and CDR2 is SMNVEV (reference sequence). Here the CDR3 DNA reads TGTGCCAGCAGTTTAGGCGGGACAGGGGGCGTCGGCTACACCTTC. Translating it yields CASSLGGTGGVGYTF.

The CDR3 here is CASGHQRGGPDTQYF. The CDR3 bases are TGCGCCAGCGGTCATCAGCGGGGGGGCCCAGATACGCAGTATTTT. The rearrangement joins TRBV5-1 to TRBJ2-3, with 10 bases aligning to TRBD2. Germline V gene sequence: CDR1 SGHRS, CDR2 YFSETQ. V shed 7 bases, J shed 4 bases, and the junction held 9 bases outside the gene matches. The CDR3 runs to 15 residues.

The chain is built from TRBV7-2 and TRBJ2-1; 12 bases line up with TRBD2. The V gene end was trimmed by 5 bases and the J gene end by 8 bases; junction bases not matched to a gene: 7. The germline CDR1 and CDR2 sequences are SGHTA and FQGNSA. The CDR3 contains 15 residues. CDR3 nucleotides: TGTGCCAGCAGCCTGGGGCTAGCGGGGGGGCATGAGCAGTTCTTC. This sequence encodes CASSLGLAGGHEQFF. Based on the CDR3 plus reference TRBV7-2 and TRBJ2-1, the full variable domain is GAGVSQSPSNKVTEKGKDVELRCDPISGHTALYWYRQSLGQGLEFLIYFQGNSAPDKSGLPSDRFSAERTGGSVSTLTIQRTQQEDSAVYLCASSLGLAGGHEQFFGPGTRLTVL.

The CDR3 loop is CASSLTEFNSPLHF. CDR3 DNA sequence: TGCGCCAGCAGCTTGACAGAATTTAATTCACCCCTCCACTTT. V and J are TRBV5-1 and TRBJ1-6; D not certain. This CDR3 is built from 14 residues. CDR1 SGHRS and CDR2 YFSETQ come from the germline V gene. V lost 1 base, J lost 6 bases, and 8 bases lay in between.

This clone was detected only a few times. The rearrangement links TRBV6-1 to TRBJ2-3; D might be TRBD1 (5 bases). CDR1 and CDR2 (germline): MNHNS, SASEGT. V was pared by 2 bases and J by 3 bases, with 15 bases between. This CDR3 is 16 amino acids long. The CDR3 coding sequence is TGTGCCAGCAGTGAAAGGCCAGGGCTCTTGACAGATACGCAGTATTTT. It translates to CASSERPGLLTDTQYF.

There are a few counts of this clone. V is TRBV5-1 and J is TRBJ2-5, with a possible D match to TRBD2 (5 bases). Germline lookup yields CDR1 SGHRS and CDR2 YFSETQ. The CDR3 extends over 16 amino acids. The V gene lost 4 bases and the J gene lost 4 bases, with 20 bases spanning the gap. The CDR3, as DNA: TGCGCCAGCAGCGCCGACCCGACGGGGAAGGGAGAGACCCAGTACTTC. It yields the protein CASSADPTGKGETQYF. Supplemented by reference TRBV5-1 and TRBJ2-5, the full variable domain reads KAGVTQTPRYLIKTRGQQVTLSCSPISGHRSVSWYQQTPGQGLQFLFEYFSETQRNKGNFPGRFSGRQFSNSRSEMNVSTLELGDSALYLCASSADPTGKGETQYFGPGTRLLVL.

Only a few counts were recorded for this clone. The chain is built from TRBV7-9 and TRBJ1-2, with 9 bases lining up with TRBD1. The CDR3 length is 14 residues. The V gene's germline CDR1 is SEHNR and CDR2 FQNEAQ (reference sequence). The junction had 4 bases not matched to a gene; V was cut back by 5 bases and J by 3 bases. CDR3 loop: CASSPDRGYYGYTF. The CDR3 coding sequence is TGTGCCAGCAGCCCCGACAGGGGGTACTATGGCTACACCTTC.

The chain couples TRBV10-3 to TRBJ1-1; 8 bases match TRBD1. V lost 3 bases and J lost 0; bases outside the gene matches: 6. This CDR3 is 16 amino acids long. Germline V gene sequence: CDR1 ENHRY, CDR2 SYGVKD. Here the CDR3 reads CAISERQGTMNTEAFF. CDR3 coding DNA: TGTGCCATCAGTGAACGACAGGGGACAATGAACACTGAAGCTTTCTTT.

This chain connects TRBV15 to TRBJ2-1, with D possibly matching TRBD1 (6 bases). The CDR3 is made up of 15 amino acids. CDR1 LNHNV and CDR2 YYDKDF come from the germline V gene (reference sequence). V was cut by 0 bases and J by 7 bases, with 13 bases left in between. The CDR3 sequence: CATSRDFRGWNEQFF. CDR3 nucleotide sequence: TGTGCCACCAGCAGAGATTTCAGGGGTTGGAATGAGCAGTTCTTC.

The chain has TRBV4-3 and TRBJ2-7; 10 bases line up with TRBD1. The CDR3 has 17 residues. CDR1 is LGHNA, CDR2 YSLEER, per germline. The V segment lost 4 bases and the J segment 4 bases; nucleotides outside the gene matches: 13. The CDR3 reads CASSPDRSRDRGYEQYF. The CDR3 DNA is TGCGCCAGCAGCCCGGACCGGAGCCGGGACAGGGGATACGAGCAGTACTTC.

This clone was found once. The CDR3 here is CASEPDRQNIQYF. CDR3 coding DNA: TGTGCCAGCGAACCGGACAGACAAAACATTCAGTACTTC. The rearrangement joins TRBV7-2 to TRBJ2-4, with a possible D match to TRBD1 (6 bases). Trimming took 8 bases from V and 5 from J, leaving 13 bases between them. The CDR3 has 13 amino acids. CDR1 is SGHTA and CDR2 is FQGNSA in the germline V gene.

This chain joins TRBV2 and TRBJ2-3; possible D gene TRBD2, 7 bases. V gave up 5 bases and J gave up 9 bases, with 24 bases separating them. Germline CDR1 SNHLY, CDR2 FYNNEI. The CDR3 is 16 amino acids. This chain's CDR3 is CASSPTGGGLGPTQYF. CDR3 bases: TGTGCCAGCAGTCCGACTGGCGGGGGCCTCGGTCCCACGCAGTATTTT.

This clone was counted between two and nine times. The chain uses TRBV5-1 and TRBJ1-3; maybe TRBD1 (6 bases). CDR1 and CDR2 from the germline V gene are SGHRS and YFSETQ. The V end lost 1 base, the J end lost 7 bases, and 12 bases lay between the germline ends. The CDR3 is made up of 14 amino acids. CDR3 region: CASSLLGALNTIYF. CDR3 nucleotides: TGCGCCAGCAGCTTGCTGGGGGCGTTGAACACCATATATTTT. The full variable domain, its missing parts supplied by reference TRBV5-1 and TRBJ1-3, is KAGVTQTPRYLIKTRGQQVTLSCSPISGHRSVSWYQQTPGQGLQFLFEYFSETQRNKGNFPGRFSGRQFSNSRSEMNVSTLELGDSALYLCASSLLGALNTIYFGEGSWLTVV.

The chain links TRBV5-1 to TRBJ2-5; a possible D gene is TRBD2 (5 bases). From germline, CDR1 is SGHRS and CDR2 YFSETQ. This CDR3 contains 15 residues. Trimming cost V 7 bases and J 0 bases, with 16 bases left between them. The CDR3 DNA follows: TGCGCCAGCGTAGGAGGCGGCGGGTACCAAGAGACCCAGTACTTC. Its protein is CASVGGGGYQETQYF.

V is TRBV2 and J is TRBJ1-1; 10 bases match TRBD1. V gave up 7 bases and J gave up 14 bases; unmatched junction bases: 13. Germline V gene lookup returns CDR1 SNHLY and CDR2 FYNNEI. The CDR3 runs to 13 residues. The CDR3 DNA reads TGTGCCAGCACCGGACAGGGGGGCACTGAACCCTTCTTT. This encodes CASTGQGGTEPFF.

This clone was seen a handful of times. The chain uses TRBV14 and TRBJ2-3; TRBD1 is a possible D gene (6 bases). Trimming removed 4 bases at V and 4 bases at J, with 18 bases between. The CDR3 has 16 residues. CDR1 and CDR2 (germline): SGHDN, FVKESK. CDR3 nucleotides: TGTGCCAGCAGCCTCGGAGGAACAGGGTGGGCAGATACGCAGTATTTT. Amino acids: CASSLGGTGWADTQYF.

The DNA for the CDR3 is TGTGCCATCAGAGGTTGGGACAGTAGCAATCAGCCCCAGCATTTT. It codes for CAIRGWDSSNQPQHF. This chain joins TRBV10-3 and TRBJ1-5; 7 nucleotides align to TRBD1. CDR3 length equals 15 residues. V shed 6 bases and J 0 bases; nucleotides not matched to a gene: 5. CDR1 is ENHRY and CDR2 is SYGVKD in the germline V gene.

Comment on this clone: This same CDR3 is encoded by further DNA sequences in the sample. V gene TRBV5-1 combines with J gene TRBJ1-4, with a possible D match to TRBD1 (5 bases). The CDR3 is 13 residues long. V gave up 0 bases and J gave up 7 bases, with 7 bases separating them. The germline CDR1 and CDR2 sequences are SGHRS and YFSETQ. In DNA, the CDR3 is TGCGCCAGCAGCTTGGTCGGGGGTGAAAAACTGTTTTTT. This sequence encodes CASSLVGGEKLFF.